This is a list of T cell receptor beta chains from one sample in a study of T-cell memory formation after mild COVID-19. TCRdb re-called the 5' RACE reads through MiXCR, storing one row per CDR3 protein. The table records approximately 400,000 distinct CDR3 sequences, roughly 24% of them present only once. The source material was PBMCs or a T cell subset sorted from them (not recorded which). The receptors were sampled from an adult woman who had mild COVID-19 (a few samples of this study predate the infection). Cell type and time point are not known. Both conserved end residues are part of each CDR3. A D gene is named only where the DNA matches it firmly. Only part of the rows carry a size: once, few, many, or a class if the clone is expanded.

V: TRBV9
J: TRBJ2-7
size: many
D: TRBD1
CDR3: CASSPRTGLDEQYF
DNA: TGTGCCAGCAGCCCCCGGACAGGGTTGGACGAGCAGTACTTC

V: TRBV10-3
J: TRBJ2-2
size: -
D: TRBD2
CDR3: CAIKSAGGLTGELFF
DNA: TGTGCCATCAAATCAGCGGGAGGGCTCACCGGGGAGCTGTTTTTT

V: TRBV4-1
J: TRBJ2-7
size: -
D: TRBD2
CDR3: CASSQGWLAGISYEQYF
DNA: TGCGCCAGCAGCCAAGGGTGGCTAGCGGGGATCTCCTACGAGCAGTACTTC

V: TRBV5-6
J: TRBJ2-5
size: -
D: -
CDR3: CATQRMGEQETQYF
DNA: TGTGCCACCCAGCGTATGGGGGAACAAGAGACCCAGTACTTC

V: TRBV7-3
J: TRBJ2-6
size: -
D: -
CDR3: CASSPWTDSGANVLTF
DNA: TGTGCCAGCAGCCCATGGACAGACTCTGGGGCCAACGTCCTGACTTTC

V: TRBV12-3/TRBV12-4
J: TRBJ1-1
size: -
D: -
CDR3: CASMRASEAFF
DNA: TGTGCCAGCATGCGGGCCTCGGAAGCTTTCTTT

V: TRBV2
J: TRBJ1-5
size: -
D: -
CDR3: CASSERQSNQPQHF
DNA: TGTGCCAGCAGTGAGCGACAGAGCAATCAGCCCCAGCATTTT

V: TRBV29-1
J: TRBJ2-2
size: few
D: -
CDR3: CSVEDWGSEDSTGELFF
DNA: TGCAGCGTTGAAGATTGGGGTTCTGAGGATTCCACCGGGGAGCTGTTTTTT

V: TRBV6-1
J: TRBJ2-1
size: -
D: -
CDR3: CASSELAVLRGYNEQFF
DNA: TGTGCCAGCAGTGAACTAGCGGTACTCAGGGGCTACAATGAGCAGTTCTTC

V: TRBV6-1
J: TRBJ2-1
size: -
D: -
CDR3: CASLPPGTGHNEQFF
DNA: TGTGCCAGTCTACCTCCCGGGACTGGCCACAATGAGCAGTTCTTC

V: TRBV14
J: TRBJ1-1
size: few
D: -
CDR3: CASSRTVYGLMNTEAFF
DNA: TGTGCCAGCAGCCGAACCGTTTATGGGCTCATGAACACTGAAGCTTTCTTT

V: TRBV5-1
J: TRBJ2-3
size: few
D: TRBD2
CDR3: CASSLALGSGGFDEDTQYF
DNA: TGCGCCAGCAGCTTGGCCTTGGGTAGCGGGGGGTTCGATGAAGATACGCAGTATTTT

V: TRBV12-3/TRBV12-4
J: TRBJ2-1
size: few
D: TRBD2
CDR3: CASSLSGLAKVNEQFF
DNA: TGTGCCAGCAGTCTATCGGGACTAGCGAAGGTCAATGAGCAGTTCTTC